A selection of T cell receptor beta chains follows, all from one sample in a study of cytomegalovirus exposure and HLA in healthy donors. The assay was immunoSEQ multiplex PCR, and TCRdb's table has in-frame clones only and misses some. The sample contains 130,000 to 150,000 clones, 73% of which appear only once. Sequencing was performed on PBMCs. Receptor source: a woman between 18 and 29 years old in good health and CMV-seronegative. CDR3s include the opening cysteine and the closing phenylalanine or tryptophan. A D gene is named only where the DNA matches it firmly. Clone size, where shown, is once, few, many, or a class for clones that have expanded.

d_call: TRBD1
v_call: TRBV7-2
j_call: TRBJ2-7
clone_size: once
cdr3_nt: TGTGCCAGCGTCGGACAGGGGGGGGCCTACGAGCAGTACTTC
cdr3_aa: CASVGQGGAYEQYF

d_call: -
v_call: TRBV28
j_call: TRBJ1-1
clone_size: once
cdr3_nt: TGTGCCAGCAGACTAGGGAGGGACCAAGCTTTCTTT
cdr3_aa: CASRLGRDQAFF

d_call: TRBD1
v_call: TRBV18
j_call: TRBJ2-1
clone_size: few
cdr3_nt: TGTGCCAGCTCACCGTCCGGGACAGAGGAGTACAATGAGCAGTTCTTC
cdr3_aa: CASSPSGTEEYNEQFF

d_call: -
v_call: TRBV5-6
j_call: TRBJ1-1
clone_size: -
cdr3_nt: TGTGCCAGCACACCGGGTCGGACAGTAGAAGCTTTCTTT
cdr3_aa: CASTPGRTVEAFF

d_call: -
v_call: TRBV10-2
j_call: TRBJ1-5
clone_size: -
cdr3_nt: TGCGCCAGCAGTCAACAGGGATGGAGGCAGCCCCAGCATTTT
cdr3_aa: CASSQQGWRQPQHF

d_call: TRBD1
v_call: TRBV6-1
j_call: TRBJ2-3
clone_size: -
cdr3_nt: TGTGCCAGCAGTGGACAGGGTCGGCTCTTCACAGATACGCAGTATTTT
cdr3_aa: CASSGQGRLFTDTQYF

d_call: -
v_call: TRBV6-5
j_call: TRBJ2-3
clone_size: -
cdr3_nt: TGTGCCAGCAGTTACTCGATATTTCAGGTCACAGATACGCAGTATTTT
cdr3_aa: CASSYSIFQVTDTQYF

d_call: -
v_call: TRBV13
j_call: TRBJ2-3
clone_size: -
cdr3_nt: TGTGCCAGCAGCCTAAGAGCTGAGGTTGGCACAGATACGCAGTATTTT
cdr3_aa: CASSLRAEVGTDTQYF

d_call: TRBD1
v_call: TRBV5-1
j_call: TRBJ1-1
clone_size: -
cdr3_nt: TGCGCCAGCAGCTGGACAGGGTTGATGAACACTGAAGCTTTCTTT
cdr3_aa: CASSWTGLMNTEAFF

d_call: -
v_call: TRBV4-2
j_call: TRBJ2-7
clone_size: few
cdr3_nt: TGTGCCAGCAGCCCCTCGGCAGGGATCTACGAGCAGTACTTC
cdr3_aa: CASSPSAGIYEQYF

d_call: -
v_call: TRBV19
j_call: TRBJ1-1
clone_size: few
cdr3_nt: TGTGCCAGTAGTATTAGGACAGAGAACACTGAAGCTTTCTTT
cdr3_aa: CASSIRTENTEAFF

d_call: -
v_call: TRBV29-1
j_call: TRBJ1-5
clone_size: -
cdr3_nt: TGCAGCGTGGCCTTCGGAGGGTATGTGGATCAGCCCCAGCATTTT
cdr3_aa: CSVAFGGYVDQPQHF

d_call: -
v_call: TRBV28
j_call: TRBJ1-2
clone_size: -
cdr3_nt: TGTGCCAGCAGTTACCAGGGCAACTATGGCTACACCTTC
cdr3_aa: CASSYQGNYGYTF

d_call: -
v_call: TRBV28
j_call: TRBJ1-5
clone_size: -
cdr3_nt: TGTGCCAGCAACGGGGGGGATCAGCCCCAGCATTTT
cdr3_aa: CASNGGDQPQHF

d_call: -
v_call: TRBV18
j_call: TRBJ2-7
clone_size: -
cdr3_nt: TGTGCCAGCTCACCATATCAGGGGAATATTTACGAGCAGTACTTC
cdr3_aa: CASSPYQGNIYEQYF

d_call: -
v_call: TRBV6-1
j_call: TRBJ2-1
clone_size: -
cdr3_nt: TGTGCCAGCAGTGGGCGGACTGCCTCCAATGAGCAGTTCTTC
cdr3_aa: CASSGRTASNEQFF

d_call: -
v_call: TRBV5-1
j_call: TRBJ1-1
clone_size: -
cdr3_nt: TGCGCCAGCAGCTTGGTTCAGGGGAACACTGAAGCTTTCTTT
cdr3_aa: CASSLVQGNTEAFF

d_call: TRBD2
v_call: TRBV4-1
j_call: TRBJ2-7
clone_size: few
cdr3_nt: TGCGCCAGCAGCCTATCTAGCGGGTCCGCTTACGAGCAGTACTTC
cdr3_aa: CASSLSSGSAYEQYF

d_call: -
v_call: TRBV6-5
j_call: TRBJ1-1
clone_size: -
cdr3_nt: TGTGCCAGCAGTTACGGGGGGGAACAGAACACTGAAGCTTTCTTT
cdr3_aa: CASSYGGEQNTEAFF

d_call: -
v_call: TRBV7-2
j_call: TRBJ2-7
clone_size: -
cdr3_nt: TGTGCCAGCAAGGAGGGAGGACAGGCGCCACCCGAGCAGTACTTC
cdr3_aa: CASKEGGQAPPEQYF

d_call: -
v_call: TRBV7-6
j_call: TRBJ2-5
clone_size: -
cdr3_nt: TGTGCCAGCAGCCTTCAACCTCAGCAAGAGACCCAGTACTTC
cdr3_aa: CASSLQPQQETQYF

d_call: TRBD2
v_call: TRBV28
j_call: TRBJ2-3
clone_size: few
cdr3_nt: TGTGCCAGCAGTTTAGAAGGCGGGGGGGCCATGAGAGATACGCAGTATTTT
cdr3_aa: CASSLEGGGAMRDTQYF

d_call: -
v_call: TRBV7-2
j_call: TRBJ2-3
clone_size: -
cdr3_nt: TGTGCCAGCACCCCCAGGGATACGCAGTATTTT
cdr3_aa: CASTPRDTQYF

d_call: -
v_call: TRBV19
j_call: TRBJ1-5
clone_size: -
cdr3_nt: TGTGCCAGTAGTCTCCGGACAGGCAATCAGCCCCAGCATTTT
cdr3_aa: CASSLRTGNQPQHF

d_call: TRBD1
v_call: TRBV7-9
j_call: TRBJ1-1
clone_size: -
cdr3_nt: TGTGCCAGCAGCTTAGGACAGGGCTTGAACACTGAAGCTTTCTTT
cdr3_aa: CASSLGQGLNTEAFF

d_call: -
v_call: TRBV4-1
j_call: TRBJ2-1
clone_size: -
cdr3_nt: TGCGCCAGCAGCCACCGTGATGAGCAGTTCTTC
cdr3_aa: CASSHRDEQFF

d_call: TRBD1
v_call: TRBV7-9
j_call: TRBJ2-5
clone_size: -
cdr3_nt: TGTGCCAGCAGCGTCCGGGACAGCCAAGAGACCCAGTACTTC
cdr3_aa: CASSVRDSQETQYF

d_call: TRBD1
v_call: TRBV5-1
j_call: TRBJ1-3
clone_size: once
cdr3_nt: TGCGCCAGCAGCAGGGGGGACAGGGCCTCTGGAAACACCATATATTTT
cdr3_aa: CASSRGDRASGNTIYF

d_call: -
v_call: TRBV7-2
j_call: TRBJ1-5
clone_size: -
cdr3_nt: TGTGCCAGCAGCCCAGGCAGGGGCAATCAGCCCCAGCATTTT
cdr3_aa: CASSPGRGNQPQHF

d_call: TRBD1
v_call: TRBV6-5
j_call: TRBJ1-4
clone_size: once
cdr3_nt: TGTGCCAGCAGTCGGGACAGGGAGAATGAAAAACTGTTTTTT
cdr3_aa: CASSRDRENEKLFF

d_call: TRBD1
v_call: TRBV28
j_call: TRBJ2-5
clone_size: -
cdr3_nt: TGTGCCAGCCGGACAGGGGCGCAAGAGACCCAGTACTTC
cdr3_aa: CASRTGAQETQYF